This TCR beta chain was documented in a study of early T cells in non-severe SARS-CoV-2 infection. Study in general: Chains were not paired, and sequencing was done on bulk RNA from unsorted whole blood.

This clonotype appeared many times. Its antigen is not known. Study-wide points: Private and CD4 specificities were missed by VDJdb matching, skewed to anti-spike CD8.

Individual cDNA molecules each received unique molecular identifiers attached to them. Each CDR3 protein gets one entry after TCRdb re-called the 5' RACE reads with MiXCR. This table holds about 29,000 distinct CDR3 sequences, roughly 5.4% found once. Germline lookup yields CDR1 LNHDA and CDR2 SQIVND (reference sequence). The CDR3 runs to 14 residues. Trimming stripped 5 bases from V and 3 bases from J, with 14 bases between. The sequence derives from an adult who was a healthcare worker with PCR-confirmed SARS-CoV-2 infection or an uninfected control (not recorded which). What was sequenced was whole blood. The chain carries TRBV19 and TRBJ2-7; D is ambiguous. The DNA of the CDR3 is TGTGCCAGTAGTGTTAGCCTCCGAAGCTACGAGCAGTACTTC. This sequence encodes CASSVSLRSYEQYF.